These 20 T cell receptor beta chains share one sample of origin, sequenced in a study of blood T cell repertoires in COVID-19. Measured with immunoSEQ multiplex PCR; TCRdb has only the in-frame clones, and not every one. The table has over 350,000 clones, approximately 89% seen once. Material for sequencing was PBMCs or T cells enriched from blood (not recorded which). The receptors stem from a woman in her thirties or forties who had been exposed to COVID-19.

This chain uses TRBV7-8 with TRBJ1-4; D is perhaps TRBD1 (6 bases). The V and J ends lost 8 bases and 8 bases respectively, with 15 bases between them. This CDR3 comprises 13 residues. Germline CDR1 SGHVS, CDR2 FQNEAQ. The CDR3 nucleotides read TGTGCCAGCCTAAGTCAGACAGGCGAAAAACTGTTTTTT. Its translation: CASLSQTGEKLFF. The full variable domain, rest sourced from reference TRBV7-8 and TRBJ1-4, is GAGVSQSPRYKVAKRGQDVALRCDPISGHVSLFWYQQALGQGPEFLTYFQNEAQLDKSGLPSDRFFAERPEGSVSTLKIQRTQQEDSAVYLCASLSQTGEKLFFGSGTQLSVL.

This chain links TRBV7-6 with TRBJ2-5; tentatively, D is TRBD2 (6 bases). With 4 bases removed from V and 6 bases from J, the gap between germline ends came to 9 bases. The CDR3 covers 12 residues. Looked up from germline, CDR1 is SGHVS and CDR2 is FNYEAQ. In DNA form, the CDR3 reads TGTGCCAGCAGCTCAGGAGGGAAGACCCAGTACTTC. As protein: CASSSGGKTQYF.

The J gene is TRBJ1-2, the V gene TRBV9, with a weak D call TRBD1 (6 bases). CDR1 and CDR2 from the germline V gene are SGDLS and YYNGEE. There are 16 residues in the CDR3. Trimming removed 6 bases from V and 5 bases from J, with 23 bases in between. In DNA, the CDR3 is TGTGCCAGCACCCAGGACAGTTCCTCACACTCTTATGGCTACACCTTC. It translates to CASTQDSSSHSYGYTF.

The chain combines TRBV6-5 with TRBJ2-2; D might be TRBD1 (6 bases). In germline, CDR1 is MNHEY, CDR2 SVGAGI. Trimming removed 8 bases from V and 5 bases from J, with 15 bases in between. The CDR3 is 14 residues long. The CDR3 sequence is CASGGQSFTGELFF. The CDR3 DNA reads TGTGCCAGCGGCGGACAGAGTTTTACCGGGGAGCTGTTTTTT.

The J gene is TRBJ2-5, the V gene TRBV19; D gene uncertain. Trimming took 3 bases from V and 2 from J, leaving 7 bases between them. The CDR3 loop spans 13 amino acids. Per germline, CDR1 LNHDA and CDR2 SQIVND (reference sequence). This CDR3 is CASSIGVQETQYF. The CDR3, as DNA: TGTGCCAGTAGTATTGGAGTTCAAGAGACCCAGTACTTC. The full variable domain, its missing parts supplied by reference TRBV19 and TRBJ2-5, is DGGITQSPKYLFRKEGQNVTLSCEQNLNHDAMYWYRQDPGQGLRLIYYSQIVNDFQKGDIAEGYSVSREKKESFPLTVTSAQKNPTAFYLCASSIGVQETQYFGPGTRLLVL.

This clone was seen a few times. The chain links TRBV19 to TRBJ1-3; TRBD1 might be the D (6 bases). The ends were cut back, 5 bases at V and 0 bases at J, with 11 bases in the middle. Germline assignment: CDR1 LNHDA and CDR2 SQIVND (reference sequence). The CDR3 runs 15 residues. This CDR3 is CASSPGQSSGNTIYF. In DNA, the CDR3 is TGTGCCAGTAGTCCAGGACAGAGCTCTGGAAACACCATATATTTT. Full variable domain (rest looked up from reference TRBV19 and TRBJ1-3): DGGITQSPKYLFRKEGQNVTLSCEQNLNHDAMYWYRQDPGQGLRLIYYSQIVNDFQKGDIAEGYSVSREKKESFPLTVTSAQKNPTAFYLCASSPGQSSGNTIYFGEGSWLTVV.

In its sample, this clone was seen a few times. This chain uses TRBV25-1 with TRBJ1-2; 7 bases agree with TRBD1. V gave up 4 bases and J gave up 7 bases; unmatched junction bases: 3. Germline V gene data show CDR1 as MGHDK and CDR2 as SYGVNS. This CDR3 contains 12 residues. The DNA of the CDR3 is TGTGCCAGCAGTGTGGGGGACAGTGGCTACACCTTC. Encoded protein: CASSVGDSGYTF.

The chain carries TRBV9 and TRBJ1-2; possibly TRBD1 for D (6 bases). CDR3 length equals 16 residues. Germline CDR1 SGDLS, CDR2 YYNGEE. The V end lost 4 bases, the J end lost 8 bases, and 24 bases lay between the germline ends. CDR3 sequence (DNA): TGTGCCAGCAGCCCCCAGACAGGCGGCATTTCCCCGGGCTACACCTTC. Amino acid sequence: CASSPQTGGISPGYTF.

V usage is TRBV4-3 and J usage is TRBJ1-1; 8 bases are a match to TRBD1. J gave up 1 base and V 2 bases, and 3 bases lay outside the gene matches. This CDR3 region has 15 residues. Germline assignment: CDR1 LGHNA and CDR2 YSLEER. CDR3: CASSQTTGANTEAFF. The CDR3 DNA sequence: TGCGCCAGCAGCCAAACGACAGGGGCGAACACTGAAGCTTTCTTT.

This clone was seen just once. The V call is TRBV19, the J call TRBJ2-2, with TRBD2 matching over 10 bases. After removal of 5 bases from V and 5 bases from J, the junction contained 8 bases not matched to a gene. CDR3 length: 16 residues. Per the germline V gene, CDR1 is LNHDA and CDR2 is SQIVND (reference sequence). The CDR3 loop is CASSLASGGPTGELFF. CDR3 coding DNA: TGTGCCAGTAGTTTAGCTAGCGGGGGACCAACCGGGGAGCTGTTTTTT.

The chain's CDR3 is CSVETTGKFAYEQYF. DNA for the CDR3: TGCAGCGTTGAAACCACAGGGAAATTCGCCTACGAGCAGTACTTC. The V gene is TRBV29-1, the J gene TRBJ2-7; tentatively, D is TRBD1 (6 bases). Trimming removed 2 bases at V and 2 bases at J, with 16 bases between. The V gene's germline CDR1 is SQVTM and CDR2 ANQGSEA. The CDR3 is made up of 15 amino acids.

The CDR3 is CASSHVGGVGYTF. The CDR3 coding sequence is TGTGCCAGCAGCCACGTCGGAGGAGTGGGCTACACCTTC. The V and J genes are TRBV27 and TRBJ1-2; no definite D call. This CDR3 comprises 13 residues. Between the trimmed V and J ends, which lost 6 bases and 8 bases, there was a span of 16 bases. Germline CDR1 MNHEY, CDR2 SMNVEV (reference sequence).

The chain joins TRBV5-8 to TRBJ2-7; 8 nucleotides match TRBD1. Germline assignment: CDR1 SGHTS and CDR2 YDEGEE. J lost 7 bases, V lost 0 bases, and 6 bases had no gene match. This CDR3 has 14 residues. The CDR3: CASSLARTGWEQYF. The DNA of the CDR3 is TGTGCCAGCAGCTTGGCCCGGACAGGGTGGGAGCAGTACTTC.

This clone showed up just a few times. This chain links TRBV5-1 with TRBJ2-7, with a possible D match to TRBD2 (5 bases). This CDR3 region has 14 residues. Germline CDR1 and CDR2: SGHRS and YFSETQ. The V end was cut by 0 bases, the J end by 4 bases, with 11 bases between. CDR3 in DNA: TGCGCCAGCAGCTTGGGTTCCGGGAAATACGAGCAGTACTTC. As protein: CASSLGSGKYEQYF.

This clone was counted a single time. This chain uses TRBV20-1 with TRBJ2-1; maybe TRBD2 (6 bases). Trimming took off 3 bases at V and 12 bases at J, with 12 bases between the two ends. This CDR3 has 11 amino acids. Germline values: CDR1 DFQATT, CDR2 SNEGSKA (reference sequence). The CDR3 sequence: CSARPGEVQFF. The CDR3 DNA reads TGCAGTGCTAGGCCGGGAGAAGTGCAGTTCTTC.

The chain employs TRBV6-2 or TRBV6-3 and TRBJ2-5, with 9 bases fitting TRBD1. Germline CDR1 is MNHEY and CDR2 is SVGEGT. The CDR3 has 16 residues. V dropped 0 bases and J dropped 6; count of bases not matched to a gene: 8. CDR3 region: CASSYSEQGAKKTQYF. The CDR3 region has the DNA TGTGCCAGCAGTTACTCGGAACAGGGGGCTAAGAAGACCCAGTACTTC.

The J gene is TRBJ1-3, the V gene TRBV7-2; 7 bases agree with TRBD1. This CDR3 comprises 16 residues. V was pared by 5 bases and J by 0 bases, with 7 bases of the junction left unmatched. From germline, CDR1 is SGHTA and CDR2 FQGNSA. The CDR3 spells CASSARGSSSGNTIYF. The CDR3, as DNA: TGTGCCAGCAGCGCCAGGGGGAGCAGCTCTGGAAACACCATATATTTT.

The rearrangement uses TRBV12-5 and TRBJ1-1; 8 bases match TRBD1. V lost 6 bases and J lost 4; bases outside the gene matches: 4. This CDR3 is built from 13 residues. The germline V gene has CDR1 LGHNT and CDR2 FRNRAP. CDR3 bases: TGTGCTAGTGGCGACAGGGGATCCACTGAAGCTTTCTTT. It codes for CASGDRGSTEAFF.

The chain is built from TRBV7-3 and TRBJ2-1, with TRBD1 identical over 8 bases. Germline V CDR1 and CDR2: SGHTA, FQGTGA. The V segment lost 2 bases and the J segment 8 bases; nucleotides outside the gene matches: 2. The CDR3 is made up of 13 amino acids. The CDR3: CASSLLQGDEQFF. Here the CDR3 DNA reads TGTGCCAGCAGCTTACTACAGGGGGATGAGCAGTTCTTC.

The chain is built from TRBV27 and TRBJ1-1, with 11 bases that match TRBD1. CDR1 is MNHEY, CDR2 SMNVEV, per germline (reference sequence). V dropped 6 bases and J dropped 2; count of bases not matched to a gene: 8. The length of the CDR3 is 16 residues. CDR3 DNA sequence: TGTGCCAGCAGCAAGGGACAGGGGGACGCAAACACTGAAGCTTTCTTT. It encodes CASSKGQGDANTEAFF.